This TCR beta chain derives from a study of type 1 regulatory T cells. TCRdb used MiXCR to reprocess the reads, holding one entry per CDR3 protein. Of roughly 25,000 distinct CDR3 sequences in the sample, 55% to 75% are singletons; the top ten hold roughly an eighth. T-allo10 cells from the graft donor were described as anergic, host-alloantigen-specific, and alloantigen-specific suppressors. V lost 6 bases and J lost 7; bases outside the gene matches: 7. The CDR3 covers 13 residues. A remark on this clonotype: The antigen remains unidentified.

Sequencing was carried out using cultured T cells, either the whole culture or a sorted T cell fraction (not recorded which). Subset denoted: Tr1-enriched cell product generated in vitro against host alloantigens. This sequence was found in a human donor in good health. The chain uses TRBV12-3 or TRBV12-4 and TRBJ1-2; 8 positions match TRBD1. CDR3 sequence (DNA): TGTGCCAGCAGCACCTCAGGGGGCCGTGGCTACACCTTC. This encodes CASSTSGGRGYTF.